Sequencing of this TCR beta chain was carried out in a study of blood T cell repertoires in COVID-19. About the research overall: Samples representing acute and convalescent COVID-19 were sourced from the United States, Italy and Spain.

V was clipped by 0 bases and J by 3 bases, with 13 bases between them. Germline assignment: CDR1 SGHRS and CDR2 YFSETQ. This CDR3 has 15 residues. As originally analysed: Nucleated cell number was recorded as an estimate derived from reference gene primer amplification. Produced via immunoSEQ multiplex PCR; TCRdb's table is partial and in-frame only. V and J calls and clone size follow that table, whereas D and trimming were derived from the DNA. The sample lists hundreds of thousands of clones, roughly 87% occurring once. Sequences were obtained from peripheral blood. V is TRBV5-1 and J is TRBJ2-7; no clear D gene. The TCR was taken from a man between 18 and 35 years old with active or convalescent COVID-19. The CDR3 protein is CASSLAEGSVYEQYF. The CDR3, as DNA: TGCGCCAGCAGCTTGGCAGAAGGAAGCGTCTACGAGCAGTACTTC.